This TCR beta chain was found in a study of Ad26.COV2.S vaccination and SARS-CoV-2 variants. Study information: COV1001, an Ad26.COV2.S trial, supplied this vaccine-arm donor. The study gave Ad26.COV2.S intramuscularly, once or twice 56 days apart. Regarding the study as a whole: Vaccinated and placebo-treated recipients had similar non-spike TCR breadth.

A note on this clone: What it recognizes is unknown.

Sequenced by immunoSEQ multiplex PCR; TCRdb stores in-frame clones only, minus some. The data hold a few hundred thousand clones, with 80% to 95% observed a single time. The treatment: roughly 20 received Ad26.COV2.S at low or high dose, single or two shots; roughly five received placebo; per-sample allocation not given. Collection of the samples took place on day 63 after the first injection of vaccine or placebo. At a Boston site, the person donating was an adult of 18-55 years. This TCR was sampled from a person between 18 and 65 years old who received the Ad26.COV2.S COVID-19 vaccine or a placebo. Specimen: peripheral blood, collected in a trial of Ad26.COV2.S vaccine versus placebo.

CDR3 sequence (DNA): TGTGCCAGCAGCGTAGGCGGGGTACCCAATGAGCAGTTCTTC. This translates into CASSVGGVPNEQFF. This chain links TRBV9 with TRBJ2-1; tentatively, D is TRBD2 (6 bases). Germline values: CDR1 SGDLS, CDR2 YYNGEE. The CDR3 runs to 14 residues. V lost 0 bases to trimming and J lost 6 bases, with 10 bases between them.